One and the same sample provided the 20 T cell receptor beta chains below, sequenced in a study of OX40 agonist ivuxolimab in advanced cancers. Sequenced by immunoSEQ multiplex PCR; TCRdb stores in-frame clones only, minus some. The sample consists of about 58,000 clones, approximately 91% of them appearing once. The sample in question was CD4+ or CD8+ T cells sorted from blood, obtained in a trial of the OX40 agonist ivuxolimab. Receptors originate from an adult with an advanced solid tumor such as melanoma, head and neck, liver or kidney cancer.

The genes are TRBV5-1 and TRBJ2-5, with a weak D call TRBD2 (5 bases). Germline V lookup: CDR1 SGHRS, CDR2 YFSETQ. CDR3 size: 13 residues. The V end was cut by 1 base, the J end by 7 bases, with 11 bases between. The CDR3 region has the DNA TGCGCCAGCAGCTTGAACTTCGAGGGGACCCAGTACTTC. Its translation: CASSLNFEGTQYF.

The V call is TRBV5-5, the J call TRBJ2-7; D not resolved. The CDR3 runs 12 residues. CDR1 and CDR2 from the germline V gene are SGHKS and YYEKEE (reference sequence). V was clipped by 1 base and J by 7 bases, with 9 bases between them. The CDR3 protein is CASSLNGLEQYF. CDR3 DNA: TGTGCCAGCAGCTTGAACGGTCTGGAGCAGTACTTC.

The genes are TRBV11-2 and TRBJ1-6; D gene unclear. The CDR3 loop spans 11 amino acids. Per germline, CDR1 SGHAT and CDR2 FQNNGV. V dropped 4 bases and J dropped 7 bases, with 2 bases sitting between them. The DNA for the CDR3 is TGTGCCAGCAGCTCCAATTCACCCCTCCACTTT. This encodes CASSSNSPLHF.

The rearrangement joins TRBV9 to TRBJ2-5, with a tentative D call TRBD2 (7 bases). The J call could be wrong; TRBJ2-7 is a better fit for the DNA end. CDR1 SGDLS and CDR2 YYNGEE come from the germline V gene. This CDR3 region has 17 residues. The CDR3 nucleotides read TGTGCCAGCAGCGTAGGGGCCCAGGGGAGGGCTTCCTACGAGCAGTACTTC. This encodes CASSVGAQGRASYEQYF.

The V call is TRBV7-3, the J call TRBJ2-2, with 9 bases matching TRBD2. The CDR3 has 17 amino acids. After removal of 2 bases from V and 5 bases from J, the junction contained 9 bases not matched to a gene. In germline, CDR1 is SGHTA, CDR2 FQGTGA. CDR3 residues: CASSLGPGLAKTGELFF. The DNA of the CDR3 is TGTGCCAGCAGCTTAGGTCCGGGACTAGCCAAAACCGGGGAGCTGTTTTTT.

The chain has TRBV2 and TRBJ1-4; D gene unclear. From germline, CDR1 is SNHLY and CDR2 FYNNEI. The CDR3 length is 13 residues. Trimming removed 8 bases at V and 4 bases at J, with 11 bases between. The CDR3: CASARSLNEKLFF. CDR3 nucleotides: TGTGCCAGCGCCCGGAGTCTTAATGAAAAACTGTTTTTT. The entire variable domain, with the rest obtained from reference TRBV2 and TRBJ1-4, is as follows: EPEVTQTPSHQVTQMGQEVILRCVPISNHLYFYWYRQILGQKVEFLVSFYNNEISEKSEIFDDQFSVERPDGSNFTLKIRSTKLEDSAMYFCASARSLNEKLFFGSGTQLSVL.

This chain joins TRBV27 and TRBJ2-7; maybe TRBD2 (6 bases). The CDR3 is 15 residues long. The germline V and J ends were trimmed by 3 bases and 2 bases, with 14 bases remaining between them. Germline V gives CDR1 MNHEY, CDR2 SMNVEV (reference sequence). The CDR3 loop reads CASSLGPEGTYEQYF. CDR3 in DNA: TGTGCCAGCAGTTTGGGGCCGGAGGGGACCTACGAGCAGTACTTC.

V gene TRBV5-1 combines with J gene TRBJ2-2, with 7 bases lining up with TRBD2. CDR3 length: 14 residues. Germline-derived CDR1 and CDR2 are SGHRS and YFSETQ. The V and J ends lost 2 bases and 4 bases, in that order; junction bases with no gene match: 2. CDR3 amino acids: CASSFWEGTGELFF. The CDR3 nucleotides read TGCGCCAGCAGCTTTTGGGAGGGCACCGGGGAGCTGTTTTTT.

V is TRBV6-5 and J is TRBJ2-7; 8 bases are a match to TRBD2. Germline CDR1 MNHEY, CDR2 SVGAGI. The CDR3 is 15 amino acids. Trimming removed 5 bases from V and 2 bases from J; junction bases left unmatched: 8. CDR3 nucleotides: TGTGCCAGCAGTCCAGGACTAGCAGGCGCCTACGAGCAGTACTTC. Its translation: CASSPGLAGAYEQYF.

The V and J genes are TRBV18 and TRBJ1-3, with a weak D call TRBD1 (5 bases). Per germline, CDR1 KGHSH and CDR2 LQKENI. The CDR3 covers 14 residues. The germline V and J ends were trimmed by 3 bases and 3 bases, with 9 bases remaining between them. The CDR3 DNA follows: TGTGCCAGCTCACCCCAGGGTTATGGAAACACCATATATTTT. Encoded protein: CASSPQGYGNTIYF.

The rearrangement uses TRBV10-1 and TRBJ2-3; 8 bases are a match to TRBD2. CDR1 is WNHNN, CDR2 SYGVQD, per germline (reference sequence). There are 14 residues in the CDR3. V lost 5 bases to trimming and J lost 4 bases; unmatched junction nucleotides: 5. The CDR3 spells CASSPVRGADTQYF. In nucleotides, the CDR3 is TGCGCCAGCAGTCCAGTGCGGGGGGCAGATACGCAGTATTTT.

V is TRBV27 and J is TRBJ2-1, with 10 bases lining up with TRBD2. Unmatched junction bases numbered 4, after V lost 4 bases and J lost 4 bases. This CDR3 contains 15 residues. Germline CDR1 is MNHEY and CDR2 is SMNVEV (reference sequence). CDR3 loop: CASSSPTSGYNEQFF. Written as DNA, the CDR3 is TGTGCCAGCAGTTCTCCGACTAGCGGGTACAATGAGCAGTTCTTC.

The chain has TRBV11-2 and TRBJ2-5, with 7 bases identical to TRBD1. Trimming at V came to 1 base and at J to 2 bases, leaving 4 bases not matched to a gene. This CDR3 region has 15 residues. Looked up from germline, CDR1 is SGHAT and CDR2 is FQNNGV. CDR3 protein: CASSLGGTAQETQYF. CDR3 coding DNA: TGTGCCAGCAGCTTAGGGGGGACAGCTCAAGAGACCCAGTACTTC.

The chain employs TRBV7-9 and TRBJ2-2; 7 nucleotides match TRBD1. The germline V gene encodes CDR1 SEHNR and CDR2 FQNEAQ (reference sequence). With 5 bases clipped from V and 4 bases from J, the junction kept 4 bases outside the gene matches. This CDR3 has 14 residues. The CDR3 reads CASSPRGFTGELFF. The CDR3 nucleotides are TGTGCCAGCAGCCCCAGGGGGTTCACCGGGGAGCTGTTTTTT.

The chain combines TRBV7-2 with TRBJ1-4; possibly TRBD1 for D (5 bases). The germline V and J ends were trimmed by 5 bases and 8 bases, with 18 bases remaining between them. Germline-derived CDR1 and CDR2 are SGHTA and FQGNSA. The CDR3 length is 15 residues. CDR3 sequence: CASSPLQGAYEKLFF. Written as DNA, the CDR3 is TGTGCCAGCAGCCCCCTCCAGGGTGCCTACGAAAAACTGTTTTTT. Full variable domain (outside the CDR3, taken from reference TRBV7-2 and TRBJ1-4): GAGVSQSPSNKVTEKGKDVELRCDPISGHTALYWYRQSLGQGLEFLIYFQGNSAPDKSGLPSDRFSAERTGGSVSTLTIQRTQQEDSAVYLCASSPLQGAYEKLFFGSGTQLSVL.

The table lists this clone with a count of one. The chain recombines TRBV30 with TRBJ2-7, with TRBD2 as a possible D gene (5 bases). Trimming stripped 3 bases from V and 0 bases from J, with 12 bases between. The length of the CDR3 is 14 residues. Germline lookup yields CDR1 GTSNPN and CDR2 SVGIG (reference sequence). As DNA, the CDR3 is TGTGCCTGGAGGCTTAATCGGGGCTCCTACGAGCAGTACTTC. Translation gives CAWRLNRGSYEQYF.

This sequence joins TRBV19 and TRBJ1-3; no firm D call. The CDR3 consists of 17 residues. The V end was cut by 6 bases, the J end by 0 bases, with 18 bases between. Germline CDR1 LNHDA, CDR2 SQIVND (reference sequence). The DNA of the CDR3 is TGTGCCAGTAGAAGGCGTCCAAATCCGAGCTCTGGAAACACCATATATTTT. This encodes CASRRRPNPSSGNTIYF.

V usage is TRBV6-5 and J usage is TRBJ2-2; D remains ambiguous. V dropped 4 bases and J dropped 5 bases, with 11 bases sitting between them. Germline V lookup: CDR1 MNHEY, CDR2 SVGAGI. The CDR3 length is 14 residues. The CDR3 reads CASSWYSETGELFF. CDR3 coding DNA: TGTGCCAGCAGTTGGTACAGCGAGACCGGGGAGCTGTTTTTT.

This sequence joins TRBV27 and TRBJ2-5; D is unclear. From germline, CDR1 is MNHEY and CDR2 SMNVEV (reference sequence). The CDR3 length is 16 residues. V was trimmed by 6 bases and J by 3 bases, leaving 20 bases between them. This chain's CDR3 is CASRGPRGEKKETQYF. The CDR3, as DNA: TGTGCCAGCAGGGGCCCTCGTGGGGAAAAAAAAGAGACCCAGTACTTC.

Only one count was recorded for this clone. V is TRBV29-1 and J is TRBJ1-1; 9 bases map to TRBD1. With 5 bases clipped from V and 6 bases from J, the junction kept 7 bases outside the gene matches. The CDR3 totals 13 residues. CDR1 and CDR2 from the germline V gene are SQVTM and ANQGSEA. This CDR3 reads CSVQDRGLPEAFF. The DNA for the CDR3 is TGCAGCGTTCAGGACAGGGGTCTTCCTGAAGCTTTCTTT.